The present T cell receptor beta chain was sequenced within a study of identical twins. Overall study findings and caveats: Twins shared out-of-frame alpha sequences with excess low generation probability. In cord blood, abundant beta clonotypes had fewer insertions; memory showed no trend.

Using its own MiXCR run on the 5' RACE reads, TCRdb lists one record per CDR3 protein. The sample records 640,000 or so distinct CDR3 sequences, around 6% being singletons. This clonotype appeared many times. Its target is not known. Germline CDR1 KGHDR, CDR2 SFDVKD. V lost 3 bases and J lost 2, with 13 bases in between. The CDR3 spans 15 residues. This TCR was recovered from a man younger than 35 in good health. The chain combines TRBV24-1 with TRBJ2-7, with D possibly TRBD1 on 6 matching bases. The sequenced material came from naive T cells sorted from blood. CDR3 nucleotide sequence: TGTGCCACCAGTGATAATCCAGGGGTGGCCTACGAGCAGTACTTC. Protein product: CATSDNPGVAYEQYF.